Reported below is one TCR beta chain. Its antigen is unknown. One base away there is no much larger clone; base qualities are not given. This sample was taken from a study of T cell changes during pregnancy in multiple sclerosis (dated by TCRdb to between 2019 and 2020). For the study in its entirety: The study looked at changes in the T cell repertoire across pregnancy in women with multiple sclerosis.

Libraries were constructed by the immunoSEQ multiplex PCR assay. The source is immuneACCESS, and TCRdb retained only in-frame sequences with V and J called. Part of the clones is not carried over; for the studies checked, unresolved V genes explain less than half of this, and the remainder is unexplained. The sample table records 40,000 to 55,000 clones; around nine tenths of these occur just once. Clones ranked in the top ten supply 0.7% of the sample. Sequencing used CD4+ T cells from peripheral blood mononuclear cells, obtained before pregnancy. The sequence was obtained from a female donor with multiple sclerosis, enrolled in a pregnancy study.

This receptor has the CDR3 CASSYRDISYNEQFF. The nucleotide sequence is given as TGTGCCAGCAGTTACCGGGACATTTCCTACAATGAGCAGTTCTTC. This sequence uses TRBV6-5 and TRBJ2-1; TRBD1 is a weak D gene call, 6 bases matching. V lost 2 bases and J lost 1 base; the stretch between them is 9 bases long. Looking up the germline V gene yields CDR1 MNHEY and CDR2 SVGAGI. The CDR3 runs 15 amino acids, cysteine and phenylalanine included. Only the CDR3 DNA is retained, 45 bases long and in frame from the first base.